Shown below are 21 T cell receptor beta chains from a single sample sequenced in a study of CD8 T cells in ankylosing spondylitis. TCRdb reprocessed the 5' RACE reads with MiXCR, giving one entry per CDR3 protein. The sample holds 100,000 to 150,000 distinct CDR3 sequences, roughly an eighth seen once. The specimen was blood, either unsorted or a sorted T cell fraction (not recorded which). These receptor sequences come from a female donor with ankylosing spondylitis or in good health (not recorded which).

V usage is TRBV3-1 and J usage is TRBJ1-2; TRBD1 might be the D (6 bases). Germline V gene sequence: CDR1 LGHDT, CDR2 YNNKEL (reference sequence). This CDR3 comprises 14 residues. Trimming took 0 bases from V and 7 from J, leaving 12 bases between them. The CDR3 sequence is CASSQDTRGSGYTF. In DNA form, the CDR3 reads TGTGCCAGCAGCCAAGACACGAGGGGGAGTGGCTACACCTTC. The entire variable domain, with the rest obtained from reference TRBV3-1 and TRBJ1-2, is as follows: DTAVSQTPKYLVTQMGNDKSIKCEQNLGHDTMYWYKQDSKKFLKIMFSYNNKELIINETVPNRFSPKSPDKAHLNLHINSLELGDSAVYFCASSQDTRGSGYTFGSGTRLTVV.

This clonotype was detected many times. This rearrangement joins TRBV12-3 or TRBV12-4 to TRBJ2-3; 11 nucleotides align to TRBD1. Trimming cost V 3 bases and J 6 bases; bases outside gene matches: 5. This CDR3 has 15 amino acids. The CDR3 reads CASSFGQGALDTQYF. The CDR3 DNA reads TGTGCCAGCAGTTTCGGACAGGGGGCGCTTGATACGCAGTATTTT.

The chain joins TRBV30 to TRBJ2-7, with 7 bases aligning to TRBD1. This CDR3 spans 14 amino acids. V dropped 0 bases and J dropped 1; count of bases not matched to a gene: 3. Germline loops: CDR1 GTSNPN, CDR2 SVGIG (reference sequence). The CDR3 nucleotides read TGTGCCTGGAGTGTGGACAGGCGGTCCTACGAGCAGTACTTC. Translating it yields CAWSVDRRSYEQYF. The whole variable domain, remainder taken from reference TRBV30 and TRBJ2-7, is SQTIHQWPATLVQPVGSPLSLECTVEGTSNPNLYWYRQAAGRGLQLLFYSVGIGQISSEVPQNLSASRPQDRQFILSSKKLLLSDSGFYLCAWSVDRRSYEQYFGPGTRLTVT.

This clonotype was seen only a few times. This rearrangement joins TRBV24-1 to TRBJ2-2; tentative D call: TRBD1 (6 bases). Germline V lookup: CDR1 KGHDR, CDR2 SFDVKD. This CDR3 has 14 amino acids. V shed 7 bases and J shed 3 bases, with 11 bases lying between them. The CDR3 bases are TGTGCCACCAGGGAGACAGGCGACACCGGGGAGCTGTTTTTT. Translation: CATRETGDTGELFF.

This clonotype has a count of ten or more. The chain combines TRBV20-1 with TRBJ2-1; 8 bases fit TRBD2. The length of the CDR3 is 13 residues. Germline V gene lookup returns CDR1 DFQATT and CDR2 SNEGSKA (reference sequence). The CDR3 protein is CSQLSGVHNEQFF. As DNA, the CDR3 is TGCAGCCAGCTTAGCGGGGTTCACAATGAGCAGTTCTTC.

This sequence joins TRBV5-6 and TRBJ1-6; 11 bases agree with TRBD1. Germline V gene lookup returns CDR1 SGHDT and CDR2 YYEEEE. V gave up 4 bases and J gave up 8 bases; unmatched junction bases: 5. The CDR3 loop spans 15 amino acids. The DNA for the CDR3 is TGTGCCAGCAGCCGCGGGACAGGGGGATATTCACCCCTCCACTTT. Amino acids: CASSRGTGGYSPLHF.

The J gene is TRBJ1-5, the V gene TRBV7-9, with 7 bases matching TRBD1. J gave up 5 bases and V 5 bases, and 9 bases lay outside the gene matches. The CDR3 consists of 15 residues. Germline V gene lookup returns CDR1 SEHNR and CDR2 FQNEAQ (reference sequence). CDR3: CASSQGDLGDQPQHF. CDR3 DNA: TGTGCCAGCAGCCAGGGGGACCTCGGGGATCAGCCCCAGCATTTT.

This clonotype was detected ten times or more. The CDR3 spells CASSLGLLAIPSYEQYF. CDR3 DNA: TGTGCCAGCAGCTTAGGTCTTCTAGCTATACCCTCCTACGAGCAGTACTTC. The rearrangement joins TRBV11-2 to TRBJ2-7, with D perhaps matching TRBD2 (5 bases). Deletions cut 1 base from V and 0 bases from J, with 16 bases between. CDR1 and CDR2 from the germline V gene are SGHAT and FQNNGV. There are 17 residues in the CDR3. Drawing the rest from reference TRBV11-2 and TRBJ2-7, the complete variable domain is EAGVAQSPRYKIIEKRQSVAFWCNPISGHATLYWYQQILGQGPKLLIQFQNNGVVDDSQLPKDRFSAERLKGVDSTLKIQPAKLEDSAVYLCASSLGLLAIPSYEQYFGPGTRLTVT.

This clonotype was detected many times. This chain's CDR3 is CSARISNTEAFF. The CDR3, as DNA: TGCAGTGCGAGAATCAGTAACACTGAAGCTTTCTTT. This chain joins TRBV20-1 and TRBJ1-1; D is undetermined. This CDR3 has 12 residues. V lost 6 bases and J 2 bases, leaving 10 bases between the germline ends. Germline CDR1 DFQATT, CDR2 SNEGSKA (reference sequence).

The CDR3 here is CASSSQGDTEAFF. CDR3 bases: TGTGCCAGCTCATCCCAAGGGGACACTGAAGCTTTCTTT. The chain links TRBV18 to TRBJ1-1; D is possibly TRBD1 (5 bases). Germline CDR1 reads KGHSH; CDR2 reads LQKENI. Trimming removed 5 bases at V and 3 bases at J, with 10 bases between. The CDR3 runs 13 residues.

In this sample, this clonotype turned up a few times. The rearrangement uses TRBV10-2 and TRBJ2-5; D is perhaps TRBD1 (5 bases). V was trimmed by 4 bases and J by 3 bases, leaving 15 bases between them. This CDR3 region has 15 residues. Germline CDR1 is WSHSY and CDR2 is SAAADI. DNA for the CDR3: TGCGCCAGCAGTGGTCCGGGTCAGGGTGAAGAGACCCAGTACTTC. Its translation is CASSGPGQGEETQYF.

The chain recombines TRBV6-1 with TRBJ2-1, with unresolved D. Between the trimmed V and J ends, which lost 6 bases and 3 bases, there was a span of 12 bases. Germline CDR1 reads MNHNS; CDR2 reads SASEGT. The CDR3 totals 14 residues. In DNA form, the CDR3 reads TGTGCCAGCAGCACAAGTTCGGGCTACAATGAGCAGTTCTTC. Residues: CASSTSSGYNEQFF.

Ten or more counts support this clonotype. This chain links TRBV5-1 with TRBJ2-1; the D gene is possibly TRBD1 (6 bases). This CDR3 spans 15 amino acids. Germline CDR1 and CDR2: SGHRS and YFSETQ. V was shortened by 3 bases and J by 6 bases, with 16 bases between the two germline ends. The CDR3 loop is CASSSQGFYGNEQFF. Written as DNA, the CDR3 is TGCGCCAGCAGCTCACAGGGTTTTTATGGCAATGAGCAGTTCTTC.

V is TRBV7-6 and J is TRBJ2-5, with TRBD1 matching 7 bases. The length of the CDR3 is 14 residues. CDR1 and CDR2 (germline): SGHVS, FNYEAQ. V was pared by 7 bases and J by 5 bases, with 10 bases of the junction left unmatched. DNA of the CDR3: TGTGCCAGCAACCAACAGGGGATGAAGGAGACCCAGTACTTC. Amino acids: CASNQQGMKETQYF.

This clonotype was found a few times. The chain employs TRBV11-1 and TRBJ2-3, with D possibly being TRBD1 (6 bases). V lost 5 bases to trimming and J lost 3 bases, with 12 bases between them. Germline loops: CDR1 SGHAT, CDR2 FQDESV (reference sequence). This CDR3 spans 14 amino acids. The CDR3 loop reads CASSPPGTTDTQYF. The DNA for the CDR3 is TGTGCCAGCAGCCCACCGGGGACAACAGATACGCAGTATTTT.

This rearrangement joins TRBV28 to TRBJ1-2; D is possibly TRBD1 (5 bases). The CDR3 sequence is 16 residues long. V was pared by 4 bases and J by 7 bases, with 22 bases between. Germline-derived CDR1 and CDR2 are MDHEN and SYDVKM. In DNA, the CDR3 is TGTGCCAGCAGTTCCAGCGGGACGTGGATCATGGGTGGCTACACCTTC. Translating gives CASSSSGTWIMGGYTF.

The chain uses TRBV6-1 and TRBJ2-4; unclear D gene. Trimming removed 2 bases at V and 0 bases at J, with 11 bases between. This CDR3 has 16 residues. Germline-derived CDR1 and CDR2 are MNHNS and SASEGT. CDR3 bases: TGTGCCAGCAGTGAAACTGGAAGCCTAGCCAAAAACATTCAGTACTTC. Protein: CASSETGSLAKNIQYF.

This clonotype was detected a few times. The V and J genes are TRBV2 and TRBJ1-2; 10 bases are a match to TRBD1. The CDR3 is 15 residues long. Trimming removed 4 bases from V and 4 bases from J; junction bases left unmatched: 6. CDR1 is SNHLY, CDR2 FYNNEI, per germline. In DNA, the CDR3 is TGTGCCAGCAGTGGACAGGGGGCAAGGGCCTATGGCTACACCTTC. As protein: CASSGQGARAYGYTF.

Many counts were recorded for this clonotype. The chain joins TRBV6-1 to TRBJ1-5; the D gene is possibly TRBD1 (6 bases). The length of the CDR3 is 15 residues. Trimming took 6 bases from V and 3 from J, leaving 15 bases between them. Germline CDR1 MNHNS, CDR2 SASEGT. The CDR3 nucleotides read TGTGCCAGCAGGGGAAGACAGGACTACAATCAGCCCCAGCATTTT. Translation: CASRGRQDYNQPQHF.

This clonotype occurred a few times. V is TRBV7-9 and J is TRBJ2-3; TRBD2 agrees at 14 bases. The germline V gene has CDR1 SEHNR and CDR2 FQNEAQ (reference sequence). The ends lost 3 bases at V and 5 bases at J; junction bases unmatched: 4. The CDR3 is 16 amino acids. The CDR3 region has the DNA TGTGCCAGCAGCTTGACTAGCGGGGGGGCCGGAGATACGCAGTATTTT. Translating it yields CASSLTSGGAGDTQYF.

This clonotype was picked up a small number of times. The genes are TRBV7-3 and TRBJ1-1; D is unresolved. The V and J ends lost 2 bases and 1 base respectively, with 8 bases between them. Germline values: CDR1 SGHTA, CDR2 FQGTGA. The CDR3 loop spans 14 amino acids. CDR3 residues: CASSLYAGNTEAFF. CDR3 nucleotides: TGTGCCAGCAGCTTATATGCCGGGAACACTGAAGCTTTCTTT.